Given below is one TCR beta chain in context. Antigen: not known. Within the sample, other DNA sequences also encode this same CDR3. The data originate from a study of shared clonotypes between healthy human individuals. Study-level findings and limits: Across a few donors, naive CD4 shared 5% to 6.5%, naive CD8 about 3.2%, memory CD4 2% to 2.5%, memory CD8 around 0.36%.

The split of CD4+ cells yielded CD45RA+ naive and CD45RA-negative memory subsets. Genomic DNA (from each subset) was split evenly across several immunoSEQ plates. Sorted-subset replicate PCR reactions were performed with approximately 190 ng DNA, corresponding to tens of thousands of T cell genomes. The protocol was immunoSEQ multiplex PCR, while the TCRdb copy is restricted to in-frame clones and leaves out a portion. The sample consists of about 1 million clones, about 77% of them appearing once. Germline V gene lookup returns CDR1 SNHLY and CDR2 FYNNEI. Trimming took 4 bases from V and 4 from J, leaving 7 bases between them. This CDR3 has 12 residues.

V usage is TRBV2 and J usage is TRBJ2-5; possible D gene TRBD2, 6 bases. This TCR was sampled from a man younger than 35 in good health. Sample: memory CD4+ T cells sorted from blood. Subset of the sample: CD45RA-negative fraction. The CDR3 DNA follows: TGTGCCAGCAGTGGGCGGGGAGAGACCCAGTACTTC. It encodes CASSGRGETQYF.